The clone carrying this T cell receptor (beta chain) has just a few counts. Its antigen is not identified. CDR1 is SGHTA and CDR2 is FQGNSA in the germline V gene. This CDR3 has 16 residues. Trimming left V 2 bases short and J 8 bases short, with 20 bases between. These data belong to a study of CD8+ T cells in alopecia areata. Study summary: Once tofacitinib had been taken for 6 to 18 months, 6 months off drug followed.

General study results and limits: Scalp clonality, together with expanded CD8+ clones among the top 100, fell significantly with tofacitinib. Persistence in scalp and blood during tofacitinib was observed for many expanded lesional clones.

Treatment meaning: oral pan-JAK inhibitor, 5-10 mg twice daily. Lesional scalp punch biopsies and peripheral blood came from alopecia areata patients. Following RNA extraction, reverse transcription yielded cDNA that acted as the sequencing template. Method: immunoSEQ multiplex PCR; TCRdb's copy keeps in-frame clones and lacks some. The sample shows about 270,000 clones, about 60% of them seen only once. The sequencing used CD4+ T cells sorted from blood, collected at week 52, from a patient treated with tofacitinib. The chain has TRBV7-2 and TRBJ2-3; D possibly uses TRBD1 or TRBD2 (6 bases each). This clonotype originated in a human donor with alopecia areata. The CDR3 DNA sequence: TGTGCCAGCAGCTTAACGGGGGCCTTGCCCCCGTCTACGCAGTATTTT. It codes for CASSLTGALPPSTQYF. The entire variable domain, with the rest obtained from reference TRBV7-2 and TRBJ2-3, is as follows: GAGVSQSPSNKVTEKGKDVELRCDPISGHTALYWYRQSLGQGLEFLIYFQGNSAPDKSGLPSDRFSAERTGGSVSTLTIQRTQQEDSAVYLCASSLTGALPPSTQYFGPGTRLTVL.